One and the same sample provided the 9 T cell receptor beta chains below, sequenced in a study of siplizumab effects on memory and regulatory T cells. TCRdb keeps only in-frame clones here, not all; method: immunoSEQ multiplex PCR. The table records tens of thousands of clones, 88% of them present only once. Sequencing was done on a sample of Tregs sorted from blood. These receptors were obtained from a human donor in good health.

The rearrangement joins TRBV6-5 to TRBJ2-5; D may be TRBD1 (6 bases). CDR3 size: 15 residues. V lost 6 bases to trimming and J lost 0 bases, with 14 bases between them. Germline assignment: CDR1 MNHEY and CDR2 SVGAGI. The chain's CDR3 is CASSLLTGYQETQYF. The CDR3 nucleotides read TGTGCCAGCAGCCTCCTTACAGGGTACCAAGAGACCCAGTACTTC.

The V gene is TRBV12-5, the J gene TRBJ2-1; no definite D call. This CDR3 has 11 residues. V dropped 2 bases and J dropped 8 bases, with 4 bases sitting between them. The germline V gene encodes CDR1 LGHNT and CDR2 FRNRAP. CDR3 nucleotide sequence: TGTGCTAGTGGTTTGAAGTATGAGCAGTTCTTC. It specifies CASGLKYEQFF.

The V and J genes are TRBV18 and TRBJ1-1; tentative D call: TRBD1 (6 bases). The V and J ends lost 5 bases and 4 bases respectively, with 14 bases between them. Germline loops: CDR1 KGHSH, CDR2 LQKENI. This CDR3 is 14 amino acids long. The DNA of the CDR3 is TGTGCCAGCTCAACCCGGACAGAGCGCACTGAAGCTTTCTTT. This codes for CASSTRTERTEAFF.

The chain has TRBV30 and TRBJ1-2, with no clear D. Germline V lookup: CDR1 GTSNPN, CDR2 SVGIG (reference sequence). The CDR3 covers 12 residues. Trimming stripped 0 bases from V and 5 bases from J, with 7 bases between. In DNA, the CDR3 is TGTGCCTGGAGTGTAACTCCTTATGGCTACACCTTC. It is translated as CAWSVTPYGYTF.

The chain combines TRBV7-5 with TRBJ1-2; the table's D call of TRBD1 was not tested on the DNA. TRBV7-5 is assigned pseudogene status. The CDR3 loop spans 15 amino acids. CDR3 sequence reads: CVRSLIWTGWYGYTF. CDR3 DNA: TGTGTCAGAAGCTTAATTTGGACAGGGTGGTATGGCTACACCTTC.

To note about this clone: A read error may account for a junction end that differs from germline. V is TRBV2 and J is TRBJ1-2, with 9 bases lining up with TRBD1. The CDR3 totals 14 residues. Per the germline V gene, CDR1 is SNHLY and CDR2 is FYNNEI. CDR3 in DNA: TGTGCCAGCAGGGAAGGACAGGGGCCCTATGGCTACACCTTC. Its protein is CASREGQGPYGYTF. The full variable domain, with the rest looked up from reference TRBV2 and TRBJ1-2, is EPEVTQTPSHQVTQMGQEVILRCVPISNHLYFYWYRQILGQKVEFLVSFYNNEISEKSEIFDDQFSVERPDGSNFTLKIRSTKLEDSAMYFCASREGQGPYGYTFGSGTRLTVV.

The chain couples TRBV6-5 to TRBJ1-5, with TRBD1 matching 10 bases. The CDR3 runs to 16 residues. CDR1 MNHEY and CDR2 SVGAGI come from the germline V gene. Trimming at V came to 0 bases and at J to 6 bases, leaving 5 bases not matched to a gene. In DNA, the CDR3 is TGTGCCAGCAGTTACTCGACAGGGGGCTCGAGTCAGCCCCAGCATTTT. Protein product: CASSYSTGGSSQPQHF.

V is TRBV11-3 and J is TRBJ2-2; the D is unclear. Trimming cost V 3 bases and J 5 bases, with 7 bases left between them. The CDR3 has 13 residues. CDR1 is SGHNT, CDR2 YENEEA, per germline. The CDR3 DNA follows: TGTGCCAGCAGCTTGACCTGGACCGGGGAGCTGTTTTTT. This gives the protein CASSLTWTGELFF.

The rearrangement uses TRBV6-1 and TRBJ1-2; no clear D. The CDR3 is 13 residues long. CDR1 is MNHNS, CDR2 SASEGT, per germline. V lost 7 bases and J 8 bases, leaving 17 bases between the germline ends. CDR3 coding DNA: TGTGCCAGCACCTCATCCGTTGGCTGGGGCTACACCTTC. As protein: CASTSSVGWGYTF.